Sequencing of this T cell receptor (beta chain) was carried out in a study of cytomegalovirus exposure and HLA in healthy donors. The CDR3 covers 16 residues. Germline CDR1 ENHRY, CDR2 SYGVKD. V was shortened by 3 bases and J by 0 bases, with 12 bases between the two germline ends. The PCR ran on 60 Vbeta and 13 Jbeta primers. Method: immunoSEQ multiplex PCR; TCRdb's copy keeps in-frame clones and lacks some. The sample lists 130,000 or so clones, less than 85% occurring once. The specimen sequenced was PBMCs. This clonotype originated in a man aged 35 to 55 in good health and CMV-seronegative. This chain connects TRBV10-3 to TRBJ2-1, with a tentative D call TRBD2 (6 bases). The DNA for the CDR3 is TGTGCCATCAGTGATTCGGTCGGGAGCTCCTACAATGAGCAGTTCTTC. It codes for CAISDSVGSSYNEQFF.